The 32 T cell receptor beta chains given below trace back to one sample, sequenced in a study of T cell repertoires in cytomegalovirus infection. TCRdb ran MiXCR on the reads and lists one entry per CDR3 protein. Of over 300,000 distinct CDR3 sequences in the sample, around a tenth are singletons; the top ten hold around 4.1%. The sample consisted of PBMCs. Source of these receptors: a human donor in good health (CMV status not recorded). Some clones in this sample may be carry-over from other donors' samples.

V is TRBV7-2 and J is TRBJ2-1; 14 nucleotides agree with TRBD2. Germline V gene lookup returns CDR1 SGHTA and CDR2 FQGNSA. The CDR3 runs to 20 residues. After removal of 4 bases from V and 1 base from J, the junction contained 12 bases not matched to a gene. The CDR3 spells CASSYRLAGGPVGSYNEQFF. The CDR3 DNA reads TGTGCCAGCAGCTATAGACTAGCGGGGGGGCCGGTTGGGTCCTACAATGAGCAGTTCTTC.

The J gene is TRBJ2-6, the V gene TRBV10-3; 8 nucleotides align to TRBD1. V shed 3 bases and J 0 bases; nucleotides not matched to a gene: 13. The CDR3 runs to 20 residues. CDR1 is ENHRY and CDR2 is SYGVKD in the germline V gene. The CDR3 coding sequence is TGTGCCATCAGTGACCTGCATGGGCAGGGGGCAAGCTCTGGGGCCAACGTCCTGACTTTC. Translation: CAISDLHGQGASSGANVLTF.

This rearrangement joins TRBV11-2 to TRBJ2-3; D is unclear. Deletions cut 0 bases from V and 3 bases from J, with 10 bases between. The CDR3 runs to 15 residues. The V gene's germline CDR1 is SGHAT and CDR2 FQNNGV. CDR3 in DNA: TGTGCCAGCAGCTTAGATCCGGGTCGAACAGATACGCAGTATTTT. Its protein is CASSLDPGRTDTQYF.

This chain uses TRBV28 with TRBJ2-1; 7 bases align to TRBD1. This CDR3 comprises 13 residues. The germline CDR1 and CDR2 sequences are MDHEN and SYDVKM. After removal of 6 bases from V and 9 bases from J, the junction contained 8 bases not matched to a gene. The CDR3 coding sequence is TGTGCCAGCAGACAGGGACAGTGGGGTGAGCAGTTCTTC. Amino acid sequence: CASRQGQWGEQFF.

The chain recombines TRBV2 with TRBJ2-7; 9 bases line up with TRBD1. CDR3 size: 13 residues. Trimming cost V 7 bases and J 2 bases; bases outside gene matches: 3. The germline CDR1 and CDR2 sequences are SNHLY and FYNNEI. CDR3 coding DNA: TGTGCCAGCACCGGGACAGGGACCTACGAGCAGTACTTC. Its protein is CASTGTGTYEQYF.

This clonotype was observed at least ten times. V usage is TRBV7-2 and J usage is TRBJ1-4, with D perhaps matching TRBD1 (5 bases). Germline assignment: CDR1 SGHTA and CDR2 FQGNSA. Trimming left V 1 base short and J 7 bases short, with 10 bases between. CDR3 size: 14 residues. DNA of the CDR3: TGTGCCAGCAGCTTAGGGGGGACGATTGAAAAACTGTTTTTT. This sequence encodes CASSLGGTIEKLFF.

The V gene is TRBV7-4, the J gene TRBJ1-1; D is possibly TRBD1 (5 bases). The CDR3 extends over 12 amino acids. Trimming removed 5 bases at V and 6 bases at J, with 10 bases between. The germline CDR1 and CDR2 sequences are SGHVT and SQSDAQ. The CDR3 protein is CASSGGRAEAFF. CDR3 bases: TGTGCCAGCAGCGGGGGAAGGGCTGAAGCTTTCTTT.

This clonotype was seen many times. V usage is TRBV7-2 and J usage is TRBJ1-2, with no clear D. Germline CDR1 reads SGHTA; CDR2 reads FQGNSA. Trimming pared 0 bases from V and 3 bases from J, leaving 17 bases between. This CDR3 has 17 amino acids. The CDR3 region has the DNA TGTGCCAGCAGCTTAGCGCGGTCGCTAGCACCCTACTATGGCTACACCTTC. Translation gives CASSLARSLAPYYGYTF.

This clonotype was seen more than once but under ten times. The chain carries TRBV20-1 and TRBJ2-3; the D is unclear. Germline V CDR1 and CDR2: DFQATT, SNEGSKA (reference sequence). CDR3 length: 15 residues. The V end lost 5 bases, the J end lost 0 bases, and 15 bases lay between the germline ends. The CDR3 sequence: CSAEAPSKSTDTQYF. Here the CDR3 DNA reads TGCAGTGCTGAGGCGCCATCAAAAAGCACAGATACGCAGTATTTT.

This clonotype was seen more than once but under ten times. The J gene is TRBJ1-6, the V gene TRBV6-5, with 8 bases lining up with TRBD1. Germline-derived CDR1 and CDR2 are MNHEY and SVGAGI. The CDR3 spans 15 residues. V gave up 6 bases and J gave up 4 bases; unmatched junction bases: 5. DNA for the CDR3: TGTGCCAGCAGCCGAACAGGGGGGTATAATTCACCCCTCCACTTT. It yields the protein CASSRTGGYNSPLHF.

For this clonotype: Being one base from a much bigger clone, this may be a read error. The chain has TRBV7-9 and TRBJ1-5; D remains ambiguous. Germline V gene lookup returns CDR1 SEHNR and CDR2 FQNEAQ (reference sequence). The CDR3 sequence is 15 residues long. V was cut by 5 bases and J by 6 bases, with 17 bases left in between. The CDR3 DNA is TGTGCCAGCAGCACAACGGTGGGGTGTGGTCAGCCCCAGCATTTT. Translated: CASSTTVGCGQPQHF.

The chain carries TRBV6-5 and TRBJ2-7; 7 bases match TRBD2. The CDR3 is 15 residues long. The trim removed 6 bases at V and 5 bases at J, leaving 13 bases unmatched. The V gene's germline CDR1 is MNHEY and CDR2 SVGAGI. Here the CDR3 reads CASSPSVGGSNEQYF. The CDR3, as DNA: TGTGCCAGCAGCCCTTCGGTGGGAGGGAGTAACGAGCAGTACTTC.

V usage is TRBV20-1 and J usage is TRBJ2-1; possibly TRBD2 for D (5 bases). The ends were cut back, 5 bases at V and 4 bases at J, with 9 bases in the middle. This CDR3 has 12 amino acids. Germline V gene lookup returns CDR1 DFQATT and CDR2 SNEGSKA (reference sequence). CDR3 bases: TGCAGTGCTGGACTCATGTACAATGAGCAGTTCTTC. This translates into CSAGLMYNEQFF.

The sample holds many counts of this clonotype. The chain joins TRBV2 to TRBJ2-4; D gene uncertain. The CDR3 length is 14 residues. Germline-derived CDR1 and CDR2 are SNHLY and FYNNEI. V shed 8 bases and J shed 4 bases, with 15 bases lying between them. The CDR3: CASERSLEKNIQYF. CDR3 nucleotides: TGTGCCAGCGAAAGGTCGTTGGAAAAAAACATTCAGTACTTC.

This clonotype was counted between two and nine times. This sequence joins TRBV28 and TRBJ1-1; D might be TRBD1 (5 bases). This CDR3 has 14 amino acids. The V gene lost 8 bases and the J gene lost 6 bases, with 19 bases spanning the gap. Looked up from germline, CDR1 is MDHEN and CDR2 is SYDVKM. CDR3 loop: CASPPSTGLPEAFF. Written as DNA, the CDR3 is TGTGCCAGCCCGCCCTCCACAGGCCTCCCTGAAGCTTTCTTT.

This clonotype was picked up many times. J is TRBJ1-5 and V is TRBV19; 9 positions agree with TRBD1. CDR1 is LNHDA and CDR2 is SQIVND in the germline V gene (reference sequence). The CDR3 is made up of 16 amino acids. Trimming removed 5 bases from V and 6 bases from J; junction bases left unmatched: 11. The CDR3 loop is CASSAQRTGVGQPQHF. In DNA, the CDR3 is TGTGCCAGTAGTGCCCAGCGGACAGGGGTCGGTCAGCCCCAGCATTTT.

This clonotype was found a few times. CDR3 nucleotides: TGTGCCAGCTCACATGACCCGGGGAACTATGGCTACACCTTC. This encodes CASSHDPGNYGYTF. This sequence joins TRBV18 and TRBJ1-2, with no clear D. The V and J ends lost 4 bases and 2 bases respectively, with 11 bases between them. Germline loops: CDR1 KGHSH, CDR2 LQKENI. CDR3 length equals 14 residues.

The genes are TRBV12-3 or TRBV12-4 and TRBJ2-7; D may correspond to TRBD1 or TRBD2 (5 bases each). V shed 5 bases and J shed 0 bases, with 11 bases lying between them. This CDR3 has 14 residues. Here the CDR3 reads CASSNGTSSYEQYF. The CDR3 bases are TGTGCCAGCAGTAACGGGACCTCCTCCTACGAGCAGTACTTC.

This clonotype was picked up many times. The chain couples TRBV28 to TRBJ2-7; D remains ambiguous. Germline CDR1 reads MDHEN; CDR2 reads SYDVKM. The CDR3 totals 15 residues. Trimming pared 7 bases from V and 0 bases from J, leaving 16 bases between. The CDR3: CASTTLGQSSYEQYF. The CDR3 nucleotides read TGTGCCAGCACTACCCTTGGCCAGAGCTCCTACGAGCAGTACTTC.

The chain combines TRBV27 with TRBJ2-1, with D possibly matching TRBD1 (5 bases). Germline V lookup: CDR1 MNHEY, CDR2 SMNVEV (reference sequence). The length of the CDR3 is 13 residues. Deletions cut 10 bases from V and 1 base from J, with 11 bases between. CDR3 DNA: TGTGCCACCGGACACTCTTCCTACAATGAGCAGTTCTTC. Protein sequence: CATGHSSYNEQFF.

The CDR3 DNA follows: TGTGCCAGCAGTCCCCGGACTAGCGGGGGGCTCAACACCGGGGAGCTGTTTTTT. Its translation is CASSPRTSGGLNTGELFF. J is TRBJ2-2 and V is TRBV12-3 or TRBV12-4; 14 bases map to TRBD2. Unmatched junction bases numbered 7, after V lost 5 bases and J lost 2 bases. CDR3 length: 18 residues.

The rearrangement uses TRBV28 and TRBJ1-6; 8 bases are a match to TRBD1. Germline CDR1 and CDR2: MDHEN and SYDVKM. The CDR3 runs 14 residues. V shed 6 bases and J 7 bases; nucleotides not matched to a gene: 5. The CDR3 sequence is CASRIDRGNSPLHF. The CDR3 bases are TGTGCCAGCAGGATTGACAGGGGAAATTCACCCCTCCACTTT.

This clonotype was seen more than once but under ten times. Here the CDR3 reads CASSERVGSPLHF. The CDR3 coding sequence is TGTGCCAGCAGTGAACGGGTCGGTTCACCCCTCCACTTT. The chain uses TRBV6-1 and TRBJ1-6; D ambiguous. The germline CDR1 and CDR2 sequences are MNHNS and SASEGT. V lost 2 bases and J lost 9, with 8 bases in between. CDR3 length: 13 amino acids.

This clonotype was counted a few times. This sequence joins TRBV19 and TRBJ2-2; D call uncertain. The CDR3 sequence is 16 residues long. Per germline, CDR1 LNHDA and CDR2 SQIVND (reference sequence). V dropped 3 bases and J dropped 0 bases, with 11 bases sitting between them. The CDR3 reads CASSMGFGSNTGELFF. DNA for the CDR3: TGTGCCAGTAGTATGGGGTTTGGGTCGAACACCGGGGAGCTGTTTTTT.

This clonotype was counted many times. The V call is TRBV28, the J call TRBJ2-7; TRBD2 might be the D (5 bases). This CDR3 spans 14 amino acids. V was cut by 2 bases and J by 3 bases, with 11 bases left in between. Germline CDR1 is MDHEN and CDR2 is SYDVKM. The DNA of the CDR3 is TGTGCCAGCAGTTTAGAGGGTGAAAGCTACGAGCAGTACTTC. It specifies CASSLEGESYEQYF.

The chain carries TRBV29-1 and TRBJ2-7; D unclear. V lost 5 bases and J 0 bases, leaving 17 bases between the germline ends. Looked up from germline, CDR1 is SQVTM and CDR2 is ANQGSEA. CDR3 length: 15 amino acids. The CDR3 bases are TGCAGCGTTCTTAAGGTGAAGGTACACTCCTACGAGCAGTACTTC. Translated: CSVLKVKVHSYEQYF.

CDR3 in amino acids: CASIKTGFSGSLFF. The CDR3 DNA follows: TGTGCCAGCATCAAAACGGGGTTTAGCGGGAGTCTGTTCTTC. The chain couples TRBV28 to TRBJ2-1; the match to TRBD2 covers 9 bases. V was clipped by 7 bases and J by 15 bases; unmatched bases: 16. Germline CDR1 and CDR2: MDHEN and SYDVKM. The CDR3 totals 14 residues.

About this clonotype itself: A much larger clone differs by one base, so this may be a read error. This sequence joins TRBV7-2 and TRBJ2-1; D is unclear. This CDR3 comprises 12 residues. Per germline, CDR1 SGHTA and CDR2 FQGNSA. The CDR3 DNA is TGTGCCAACAGCTTAAGCTACAATGAGCAGTTCTTC. It specifies CANSLSYNEQFF.

The genes are TRBV5-8 and TRBJ1-2; weak D call: TRBD1 (6 bases). The ends were cut back, 4 bases at V and 6 bases at J, with 19 bases in the middle. The CDR3 runs to 15 residues. Germline V lookup: CDR1 SGHTS, CDR2 YDEGEE. Here the CDR3 DNA reads TGTGCCAGCAGCGCAACAGGGTTGGGGATCGATGGCTACACCTTC. Its translation: CASSATGLGIDGYTF.

This clonotype came up many times. The CDR3 loop is CASSQEREPADTQYF. The CDR3 DNA reads TGCGCCAGCAGCCAAGAGCGTGAGCCCGCAGATACGCAGTATTTT. V usage is TRBV4-3 and J usage is TRBJ2-3; D not resolved. CDR3 size: 15 residues. V gave up 0 bases and J gave up 4 bases, with 11 bases separating them. In germline, CDR1 is LGHNA, CDR2 YSLEER.

The V gene is TRBV18, the J gene TRBJ1-2; D possibly corresponds to TRBD1 (5 bases). Germline CDR1 and CDR2: KGHSH and LQKENI. The ends were cut back, 3 bases at V and 7 bases at J, with 12 bases in the middle. The CDR3 has 13 amino acids. Here the CDR3 reads CASSPGGTFGYTF. Written as DNA, the CDR3 is TGTGCCAGCTCACCGGGGGGAACTTTTGGCTACACCTTC.

In this sample, this clonotype turned up many times. The genes are TRBV23-1 and TRBJ2-7, with D tentatively TRBD1 (6 bases). TRBV23-1 has ORF status, its function being uncertain. The V gene lost 1 base and the J gene lost 3 bases, with 19 bases spanning the gap. The CDR3 covers 17 residues. The CDR3 protein is CASSQFWPGDMDYEQYF. For the CDR3, the DNA is TGCGCCAGCAGTCAATTTTGGCCAGGGGATATGGACTACGAGCAGTACTTC.